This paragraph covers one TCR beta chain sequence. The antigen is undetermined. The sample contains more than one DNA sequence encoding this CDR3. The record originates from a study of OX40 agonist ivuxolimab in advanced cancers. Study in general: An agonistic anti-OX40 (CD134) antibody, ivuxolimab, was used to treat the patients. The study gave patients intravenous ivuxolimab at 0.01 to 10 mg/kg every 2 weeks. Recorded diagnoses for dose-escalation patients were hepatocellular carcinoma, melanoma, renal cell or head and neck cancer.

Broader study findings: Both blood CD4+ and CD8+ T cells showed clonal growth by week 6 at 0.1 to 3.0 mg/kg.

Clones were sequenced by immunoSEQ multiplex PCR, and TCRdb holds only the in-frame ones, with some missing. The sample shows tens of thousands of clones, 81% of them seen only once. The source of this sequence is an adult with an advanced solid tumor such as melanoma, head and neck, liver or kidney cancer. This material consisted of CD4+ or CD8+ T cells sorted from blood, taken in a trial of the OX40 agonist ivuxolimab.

The CDR3 is CASSTLTGELNQPQHF. CDR3 bases: TGTGCCAGTAGTACCTTGACAGGGGAGCTCAATCAGCCCCAGCATTTT. V gene TRBV19 combines with J gene TRBJ1-5; TRBD1 matches at 8 bases. V trimming: 4 bases; J trimming: 3 bases; junction bases outside the gene matches: 8. The CDR3 contains 16 residues. The germline CDR1 and CDR2 sequences are LNHDA and SQIVND (reference sequence). Full variable domain (missing parts from reference TRBV19 and TRBJ1-5): DGGITQSPKYLFRKEGQNVTLSCEQNLNHDAMYWYRQDPGQGLRLIYYSQIVNDFQKGDIAEGYSVSREKKESFPLTVTSAQKNPTAFYLCASSTLTGELNQPQHFGDGTRLSIL.